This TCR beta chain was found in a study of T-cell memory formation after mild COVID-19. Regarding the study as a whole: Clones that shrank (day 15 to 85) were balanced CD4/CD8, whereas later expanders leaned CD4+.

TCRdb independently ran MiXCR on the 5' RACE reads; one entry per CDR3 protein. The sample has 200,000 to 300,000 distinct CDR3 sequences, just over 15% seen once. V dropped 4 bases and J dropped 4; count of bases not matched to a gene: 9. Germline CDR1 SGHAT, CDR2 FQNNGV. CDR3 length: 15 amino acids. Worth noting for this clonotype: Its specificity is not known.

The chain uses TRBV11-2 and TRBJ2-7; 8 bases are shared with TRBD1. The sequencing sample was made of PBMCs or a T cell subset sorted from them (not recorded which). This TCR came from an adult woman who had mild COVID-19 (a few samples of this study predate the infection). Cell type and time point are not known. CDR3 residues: CASSSDRGLSYEQYF. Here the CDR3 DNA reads TGTGCCAGCAGCTCAGACAGGGGCCTGTCTTACGAGCAGTACTTC.